The T cell receptor beta chain described here comes from a study of cytotoxic CD8 clonotypes in ibrutinib-treated CLL. About the study: The subjects consisted of 11 to 12 relapsed/refractory and around 15 treatment-naive individuals, with around 17 IGHV unmutated. Productive templates per sample averaged roughly 250,000; productive rearrangements, 94,082.

Study-wide results and caveats: Clonality increased with ibrutinib response but returned toward baseline at progression.

There are 16 residues in the CDR3. V lost 4 bases and J lost 5; bases outside the gene matches: 11. CDR1 is SGHDT, CDR2 YYEEEE, per germline. In the case of this clone: Its antigen is unknown.

Sequencing was performed with immunoSEQ multiplex PCR; in TCRdb, only in-frame clones are kept and a portion is missing. Altogether 25,000 to 30,000 clones are present, 45% to 60% being singletons, with the ten largest covering about 5.4%. The chain combines TRBV5-6 with TRBJ1-4; the match to TRBD1 covers 7 bases. The clonotype was recovered from a human donor with chronic lymphocytic leukemia. The source material was PBMCs, sampled before ibrutinib treatment. CDR3 nucleotides: TGTGCCAGCAGCGCCCTCGGGGCAGGGGGGAATGAAAAACTGTTTTTT. It encodes CASSALGAGGNEKLFF.